Below are 3 T cell receptor beta chains sequenced from a single sample in a study of blood T cell repertoires in COVID-19. TCRdb's copy holds only in-frame clones and misses some; the assay was immunoSEQ multiplex PCR. Here the sample spans roughly 130,000 clones, 84% being singletons. Sequenced: peripheral blood. These receptor sequences come from a man between 25 and 39 years old with COVID-19, enrolled during active disease.

With regard to this clone: Mismatch with germline at one junction end may stem from a read error. The chain is built from TRBV7-7 and TRBJ2-3; tentatively, D is TRBD2 (7 bases). In germline, CDR1 is SSHAT, CDR2 FNYEAQ (reference sequence). The CDR3 is 14 amino acids. The CDR3 DNA sequence: TGTGCTAGCAGCCCTAGCGGACAGACAGATACGCAGTATTTT. Translating gives CASSPSGQTDTQYF.

The chain employs TRBV7-5 and TRBJ2-7; the DNA was not compared with TRBD1, the D call given in the table. TRBV7-5 is a pseudogene segment. The CDR3 extends over 16 amino acids. In DNA form, the CDR3 reads TGTGCCAGAAGCCCCCACAGGGGTCACAACCTGTACGAGCAGTACTTC. It is translated as CARSPHRGHNLYEQYF.

This clone was seen only a few times. The V call is TRBV7-8, the J call TRBJ2-3; 11 bases map to TRBD2. From germline, CDR1 is SGHVS and CDR2 FQNEAQ. The CDR3 length is 17 residues. The ends lost 2 bases at V and 2 bases at J; junction bases unmatched: 6. CDR3 nucleotides: TGTGCCAGCAGCTTACGCGCTAGCGGGAGGACCACAGATACGCAGTATTTT. It translates to CASSLRASGRTTDTQYF.